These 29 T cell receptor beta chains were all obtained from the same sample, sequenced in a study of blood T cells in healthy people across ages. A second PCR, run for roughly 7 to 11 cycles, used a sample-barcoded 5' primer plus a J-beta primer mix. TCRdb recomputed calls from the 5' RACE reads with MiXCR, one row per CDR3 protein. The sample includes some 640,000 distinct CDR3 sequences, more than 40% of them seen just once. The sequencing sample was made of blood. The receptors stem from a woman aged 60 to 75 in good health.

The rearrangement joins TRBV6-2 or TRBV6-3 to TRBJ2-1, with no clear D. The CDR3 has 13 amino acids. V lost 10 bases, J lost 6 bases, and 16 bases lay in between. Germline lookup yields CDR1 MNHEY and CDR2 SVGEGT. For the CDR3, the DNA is TGTGCCATCTCGCTAGGGCCCTCCAATGAGCAGTTCTTC. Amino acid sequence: CAISLGPSNEQFF.

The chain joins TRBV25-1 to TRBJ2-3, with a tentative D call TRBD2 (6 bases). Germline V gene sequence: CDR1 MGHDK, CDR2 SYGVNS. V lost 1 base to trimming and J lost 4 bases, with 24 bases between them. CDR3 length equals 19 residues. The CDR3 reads CASSELWLARRISADTQYF. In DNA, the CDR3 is TGTGCCAGCAGTGAATTGTGGCTAGCGAGGAGGATAAGCGCAGATACGCAGTATTTT. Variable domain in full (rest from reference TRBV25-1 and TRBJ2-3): EADIYQTPRYLVIGTGKKITLECSQTMGHDKMYWYQQDPGMELHLIHYSYGVNSTEKGDLSSESTVSRIRTEHFPLTLESARPSHTSQYLCASSELWLARRISADTQYFGPGTRLTVL.

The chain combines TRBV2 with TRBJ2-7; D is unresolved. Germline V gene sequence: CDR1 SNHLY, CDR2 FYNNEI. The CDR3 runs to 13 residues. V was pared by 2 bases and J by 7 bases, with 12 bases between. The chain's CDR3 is CASSELSVWEQYF. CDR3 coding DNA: TGTGCCAGCAGTGAACTGAGCGTTTGGGAGCAGTACTTC.

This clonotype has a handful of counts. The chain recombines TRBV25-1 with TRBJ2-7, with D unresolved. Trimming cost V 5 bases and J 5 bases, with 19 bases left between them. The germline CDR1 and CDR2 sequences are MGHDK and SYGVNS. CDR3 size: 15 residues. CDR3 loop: CASSRGEKRGDEQYF. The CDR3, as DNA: TGTGCCAGCAGTCGAGGTGAGAAACGCGGCGACGAGCAGTACTTC.

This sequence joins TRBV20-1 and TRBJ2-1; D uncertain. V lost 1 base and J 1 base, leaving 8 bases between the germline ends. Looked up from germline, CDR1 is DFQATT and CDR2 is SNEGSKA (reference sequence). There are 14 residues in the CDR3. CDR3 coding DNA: TGCAGTGCTAGAGGCGGTGTTTCCTACAATGAGCAGTTCTTC. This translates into CSARGGVSYNEQFF.

The CDR3 reads CASSLGLTAPYTF. The CDR3 bases are TGTGCCAGCAGCTTAGGCTTGACAGCTCCCTACACCTTC. The chain has TRBV7-9 and TRBJ1-2, with D perhaps TRBD1 (5 bases). Per the germline V gene, CDR1 is SEHNR and CDR2 is FQNEAQ (reference sequence). This CDR3 region has 13 residues. V dropped 1 base and J dropped 10 bases, with 13 bases sitting between them.

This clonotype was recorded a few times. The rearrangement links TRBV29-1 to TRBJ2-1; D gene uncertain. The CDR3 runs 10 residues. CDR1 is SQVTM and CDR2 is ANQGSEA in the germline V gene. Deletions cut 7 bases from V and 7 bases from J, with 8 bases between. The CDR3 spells CSAGQNEQFF. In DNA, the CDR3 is TGCAGCGCTGGCCAGAATGAGCAGTTCTTC.

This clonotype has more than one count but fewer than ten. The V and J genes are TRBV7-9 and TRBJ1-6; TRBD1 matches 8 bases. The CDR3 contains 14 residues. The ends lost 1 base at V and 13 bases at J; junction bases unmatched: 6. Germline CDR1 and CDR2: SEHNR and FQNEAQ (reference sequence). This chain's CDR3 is CASSLGTGRVPLHF. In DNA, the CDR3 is TGTGCCAGCAGCTTAGGGACAGGGCGAGTGCCCCTCCACTTT.

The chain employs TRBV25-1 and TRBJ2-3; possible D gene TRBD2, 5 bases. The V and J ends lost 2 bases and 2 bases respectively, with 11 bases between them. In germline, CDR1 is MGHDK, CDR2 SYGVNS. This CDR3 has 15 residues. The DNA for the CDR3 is TGTGCCAGCAGTGAAGAGGGCTACTCCACAGATACGCAGTATTTT. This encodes CASSEEGYSTDTQYF.

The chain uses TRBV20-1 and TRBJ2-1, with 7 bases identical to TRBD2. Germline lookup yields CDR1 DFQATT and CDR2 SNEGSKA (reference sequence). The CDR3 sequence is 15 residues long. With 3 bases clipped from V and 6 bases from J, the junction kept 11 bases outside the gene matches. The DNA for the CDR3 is TGCAGTGCTAGTGGTGATAGCGGGCGGTGCAATGAGCAGTTCTTC. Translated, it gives CSASGDSGRCNEQFF.

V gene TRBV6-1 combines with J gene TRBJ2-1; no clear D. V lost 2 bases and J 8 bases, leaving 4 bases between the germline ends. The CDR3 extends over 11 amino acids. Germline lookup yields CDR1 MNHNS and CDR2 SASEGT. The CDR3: CASSEPDEQFF. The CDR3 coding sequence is TGTGCCAGCAGTGAACCCGATGAGCAGTTCTTC.

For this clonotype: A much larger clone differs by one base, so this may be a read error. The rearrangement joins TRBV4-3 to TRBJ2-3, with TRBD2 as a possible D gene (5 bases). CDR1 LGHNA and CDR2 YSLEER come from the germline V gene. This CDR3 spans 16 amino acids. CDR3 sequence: CASSQGLASSTDTRYF. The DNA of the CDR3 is TGCGCCAGCAGCCAAGGTCTCGCTAGCAGCACAGATACGCGGTATTTT.

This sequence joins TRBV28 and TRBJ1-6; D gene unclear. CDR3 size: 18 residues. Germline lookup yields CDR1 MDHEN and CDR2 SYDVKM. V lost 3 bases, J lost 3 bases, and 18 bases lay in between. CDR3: CASSLSSIPNFYNSPLHF. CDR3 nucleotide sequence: TGTGCCAGCAGTTTGAGTAGCATTCCGAACTTCTATAATTCACCCCTCCACTTT.

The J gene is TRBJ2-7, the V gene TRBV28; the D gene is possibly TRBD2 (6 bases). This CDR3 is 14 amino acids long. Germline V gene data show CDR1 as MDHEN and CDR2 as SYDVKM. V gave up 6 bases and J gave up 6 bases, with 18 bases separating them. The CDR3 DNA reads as TGTGCCAGCAGGAATGGGGCAGGGAGGTCCGAGCAGTACTTC. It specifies CASRNGAGRSEQYF.

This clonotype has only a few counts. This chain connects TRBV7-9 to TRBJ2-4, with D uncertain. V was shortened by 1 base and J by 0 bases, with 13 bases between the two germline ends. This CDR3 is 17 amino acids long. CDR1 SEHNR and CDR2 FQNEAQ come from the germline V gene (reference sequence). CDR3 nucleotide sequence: TGTGCCAGCAGCTTAGGCGGCCCAACTGTAGCCAAAAACATTCAGTACTTC. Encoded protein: CASSLGGPTVAKNIQYF. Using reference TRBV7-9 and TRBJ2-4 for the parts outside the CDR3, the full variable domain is DTGVSQNPRHKITKRGQNVTFRCDPISEHNRLYWYRQTLGQGPEFLTYFQNEAQLEKSRLLSDRFSAERPKGSFSTLEIQRTEQGDSAMYLCASSLGGPTVAKNIQYFGAGTRLSVL.

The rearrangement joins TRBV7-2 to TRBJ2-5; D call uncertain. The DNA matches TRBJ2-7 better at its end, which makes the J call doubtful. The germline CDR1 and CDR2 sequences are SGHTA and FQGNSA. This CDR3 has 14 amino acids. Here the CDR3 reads CASSAESADHEQYF. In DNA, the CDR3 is TGTGCCAGCAGTGCCGAGTCCGCCGACCACGAGCAGTACTTC.

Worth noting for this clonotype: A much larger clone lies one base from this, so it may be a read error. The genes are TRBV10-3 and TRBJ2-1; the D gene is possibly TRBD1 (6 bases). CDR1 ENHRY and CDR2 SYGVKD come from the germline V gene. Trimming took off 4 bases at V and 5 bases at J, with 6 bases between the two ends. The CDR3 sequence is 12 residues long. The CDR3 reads CAISGTDNEQFF. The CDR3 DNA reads TGTGCCATCAGTGGGACAGACAATGAGCAGTTCTTC.

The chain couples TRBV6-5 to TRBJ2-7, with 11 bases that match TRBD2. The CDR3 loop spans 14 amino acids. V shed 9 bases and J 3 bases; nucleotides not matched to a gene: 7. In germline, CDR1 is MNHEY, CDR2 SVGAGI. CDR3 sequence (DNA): TGTGCCAGTAAACTAGCGGGAGCCAACTACGAGCAGTACTTC. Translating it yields CASKLAGANYEQYF.

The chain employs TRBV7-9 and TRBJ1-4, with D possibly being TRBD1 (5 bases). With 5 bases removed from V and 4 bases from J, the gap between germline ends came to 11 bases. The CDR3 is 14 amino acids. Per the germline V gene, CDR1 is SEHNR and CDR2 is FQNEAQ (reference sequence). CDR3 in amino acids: CASSPTGDNEKLFF. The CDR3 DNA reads TGTGCCAGCAGCCCAACAGGAGATAATGAAAAACTGTTTTTT.

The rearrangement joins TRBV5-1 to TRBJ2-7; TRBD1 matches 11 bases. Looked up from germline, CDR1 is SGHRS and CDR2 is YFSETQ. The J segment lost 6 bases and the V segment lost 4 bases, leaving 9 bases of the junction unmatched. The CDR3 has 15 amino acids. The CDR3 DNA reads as TGCGCCAGCAGCAACCCCGGGACAGGGGGGCTCGAGCAGTACTTC. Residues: CASSNPGTGGLEQYF.

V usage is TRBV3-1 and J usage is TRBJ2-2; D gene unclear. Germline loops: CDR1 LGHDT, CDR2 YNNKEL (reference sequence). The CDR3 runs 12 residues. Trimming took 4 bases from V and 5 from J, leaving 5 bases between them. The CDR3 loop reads CASSRHTGELFF. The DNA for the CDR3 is TGTGCCAGCAGCCGACATACCGGGGAGCTGTTTTTT.

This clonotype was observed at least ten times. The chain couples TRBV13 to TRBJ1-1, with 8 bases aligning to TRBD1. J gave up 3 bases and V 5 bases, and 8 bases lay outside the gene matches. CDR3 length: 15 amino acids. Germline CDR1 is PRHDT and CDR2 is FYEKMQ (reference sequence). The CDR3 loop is CASSPDRVRDTEAFF. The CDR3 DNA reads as TGTGCCAGCAGCCCGGACAGGGTACGGGACACTGAAGCTTTCTTT.

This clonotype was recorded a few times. CDR3 sequence reads: CASSLFISSGANVLTF. CDR3 bases: TGTGCCAGCAGCTTATTTATTTCCTCTGGGGCCAACGTCCTGACTTTC. This rearrangement joins TRBV7-2 to TRBJ2-6, with D unclear. This CDR3 is 16 amino acids long. Looked up from germline, CDR1 is SGHTA and CDR2 is FQGNSA. Trimming removed 2 bases from V and 0 bases from J, with 8 bases in between.

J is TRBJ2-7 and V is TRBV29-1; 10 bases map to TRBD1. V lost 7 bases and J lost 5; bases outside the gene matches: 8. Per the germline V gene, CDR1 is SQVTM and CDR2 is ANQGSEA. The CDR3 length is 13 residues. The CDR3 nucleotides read TGCAGCGGCACCGGGACAGGGGCCAACGAGCAGTACTTC. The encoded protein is CSGTGTGANEQYF.

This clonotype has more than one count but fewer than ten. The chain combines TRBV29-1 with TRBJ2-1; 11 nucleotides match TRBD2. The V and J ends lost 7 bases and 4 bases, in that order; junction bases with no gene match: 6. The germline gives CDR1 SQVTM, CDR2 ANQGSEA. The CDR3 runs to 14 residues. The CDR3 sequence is CSARTSGLYNEQFF. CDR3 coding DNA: TGCAGCGCACGGACTAGCGGGTTGTACAATGAGCAGTTCTTC.

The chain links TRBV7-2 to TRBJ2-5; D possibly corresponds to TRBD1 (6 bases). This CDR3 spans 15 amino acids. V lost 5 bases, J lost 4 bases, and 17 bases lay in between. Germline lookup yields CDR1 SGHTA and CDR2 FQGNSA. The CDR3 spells CASSHDRSRGETQYF. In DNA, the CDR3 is TGTGCCAGCAGCCACGACAGGTCTCGGGGAGAGACCCAGTACTTC.

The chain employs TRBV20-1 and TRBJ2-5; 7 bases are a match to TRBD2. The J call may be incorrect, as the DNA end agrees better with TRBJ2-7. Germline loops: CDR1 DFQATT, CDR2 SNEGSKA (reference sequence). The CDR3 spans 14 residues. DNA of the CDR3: TGCAGTGCTAGGGGCCCCGGCGGGGGATACGAGCAGTACTTC. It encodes CSARGPGGGYEQYF.

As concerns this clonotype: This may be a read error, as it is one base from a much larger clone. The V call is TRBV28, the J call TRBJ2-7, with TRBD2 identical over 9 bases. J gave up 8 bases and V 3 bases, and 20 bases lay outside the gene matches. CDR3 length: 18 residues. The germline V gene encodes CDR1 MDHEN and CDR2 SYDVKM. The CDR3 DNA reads TGTGCCAGCAGTTTGTCGGTAGGACTCGGGACTAGCCTTAACAAGCAGTACTTC. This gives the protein CASSLSVGLGTSLNKQYF.

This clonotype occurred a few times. The CDR3 nucleotides are TGTGCCAGCAGTGTGGGGCGGGGGGTGTCTACAGATGAGCAGTTCTTC. Its protein product is CASSVGRGVSTDEQFF. The chain carries TRBV7-3 and TRBJ2-1; TRBD2 aligns across 8 bases. The CDR3 spans 16 residues. Germline CDR1 is SGHTA and CDR2 is FQGTGA. Losses at the gene ends were 6 bases for V and 8 bases for J; bases not matched to a gene: 15.